Included here is one TCR beta chain sequence, with context. The target antigen is unknown. Specified treatment: oral pan-JAK inhibitor, 5-10 mg twice daily. CDR1 MNHEY and CDR2 SMNVEV come from the germline V gene (reference sequence). The CDR3 spans 12 residues. V shed 5 bases and J shed 6 bases, with 11 bases lying between them. This sample is part of a study of CD8+ T cells in alopecia areata. Study-level results: Tofacitinib significantly lowered scalp clonality and expanded CD8+ clones among the top 100. While patients received tofacitinib, many expanded lesional clones remained present in scalp and blood.

cDNA reverse transcribed from extracted RNA served as the sequencing template. The table came from immunoSEQ multiplex PCR; TCRdb's copy has only in-frame clones and leaves some out. The sample lists around 170,000 clones; roughly 46% were seen once. The input for sequencing was CD8+ T cells sorted from blood, taken around week 54, from a patient treated with tofacitinib. The chain carries TRBV27 and TRBJ2-7; D is unclear. This TCR came from a human donor with alopecia areata. The CDR3 DNA is TGTGCCAGCAGTCCCAGGCTGGCCGAGCAGTACTTC. The encoded protein is CASSPRLAEQYF.